The 27 T cell receptor beta chains reported below all come from one sample, sequenced in a study of blood T cells in healthy people across ages (dated by TCRdb to the mid-2010s). Receptor amplification or capture employed 5' RACE. Sequencing relied on an Illumina HiSeq 2500. A second PCR of 7 to 11 cycles was performed with a sample-barcoded 5' primer and a J-beta primer mix. Clones were called with MiXCR by TCRdb after fastp trimmed the public reads at Q25, and only in-frame beta chains were retained. When rows share a CDR3 protein, they turn into one entry using the most common DNA and genes. Across this sample there are hundreds of thousands of distinct CDR3 sequences, with about half seen only once. About 32% of the sample is held by the ten biggest clonotypes. The source material was blood. Receptor source: a woman aged 55-69 years in good health.

The genes are TRBV6-1 and TRBJ2-1, with 9 bases aligning to TRBD2. V lost 3 bases and J lost 7; bases outside the gene matches: 7. Germline V gene data show CDR1 as MNHNS and CDR2 as SASEGT. The CDR3 runs to 15 residues. This CDR3 is CASSEISGSHNEQFF. The CDR3 coding sequence is TGTGCCAGCAGTGAGATTAGCGGGAGTCATAATGAGCAGTTCTTC.

The chain recombines TRBV4-3 with TRBJ2-7; TRBD1 is a possible D gene (5 bases). The CDR3 sequence is 15 residues long. The germline V gene has CDR1 LGHNA and CDR2 YSLEER. Deletions cut 4 bases from V and 7 bases from J, with 20 bases between. CDR3: CASSRDRGSYNEQYF. The CDR3 DNA follows: TGCGCCAGCAGCCGAGATAGGGGTTCCTACAATGAGCAGTACTTC.

The chain couples TRBV14 to TRBJ2-7; D is ambiguous. Trimming shortened V by 4 bases and J by 4 bases, and 11 bases separated the two germline ends. The CDR3 is 13 residues long. Germline loops: CDR1 SGHDN, CDR2 FVKESK. CDR3 residues: CASSRETHYEQYF. The CDR3 DNA reads as TGTGCCAGCAGCCGAGAGACACATTACGAGCAGTACTTC.

The rearrangement links TRBV5-4 to TRBJ2-3, with 8 bases identical to TRBD1. The germline gives CDR1 SGHNT, CDR2 YYREEE (reference sequence). CDR3 length: 16 amino acids. V dropped 0 bases and J dropped 3; count of bases not matched to a gene: 6. CDR3 region: CASSLASGGRTDTQYF. CDR3 sequence (DNA): TGTGCCAGCAGCTTGGCCTCAGGGGGCCGGACAGATACGCAGTATTTT.

This clonotype was found a few times. This chain joins TRBV6-2 or TRBV6-3 and TRBJ2-7, with 7 positions matching TRBD2. With V trimmed by 8 bases and J by 0 bases, 4 bases remained unmatched. Germline lookup yields CDR1 MNHEY and CDR2 SVGEGT. The CDR3 length is 13 residues. CDR3 in DNA: TGTGCCAGCCTAGCGGTGAGCTCCTACGAGCAGTACTTC. Amino acids: CASLAVSSYEQYF.

This clonotype was detected only once. The chain employs TRBV10-3 and TRBJ1-5, with no clear D. Trimming left V 3 bases short and J 11 bases short, with 11 bases between. Per germline, CDR1 ENHRY and CDR2 SYGVKD. The CDR3 loop spans 12 amino acids. This chain's CDR3 is CAISDLSGAQHF. The CDR3 DNA reads as TGTGCCATCAGTGACCTGAGTGGAGCCCAGCATTTT.

This clonotype has only a few counts. The rearrangement uses TRBV5-1 and TRBJ2-3; TRBD1 aligns across 8 bases. The ends lost 4 bases at V and 2 bases at J; junction bases unmatched: 3. Germline V gene sequence: CDR1 SGHRS, CDR2 YFSETQ. The CDR3 runs 14 residues. The CDR3 sequence: CASSRQGTTDTQYF. Written as DNA, the CDR3 is TGCGCCAGCAGCCGACAGGGGACCACAGATACGCAGTATTTT.

In the case of this clonotype: Here the CDR3 omits its conserved ending phenylalanine or tryptophan, so a read error is the likely source. The chain carries TRBV5-1 and TRBJ2-7; tentative D call: TRBD1 (6 bases). The end of the DNA is better explained by TRBJ2-5, so the J call may be wrong. The CDR3 consists of 16 residues. In germline, CDR1 is SGHRS, CDR2 YFSETQ. CDR3 in DNA: TGCGCCAGCAGCTCCAAGGACAGAGGATTATCGGAGACCCAGTACCTC. Translated, it gives CASSSKDRGLSETQYL.

V usage is TRBV20-1 and J usage is TRBJ1-2; no firm D call. The CDR3 extends over 12 amino acids. The V end was cut by 5 bases, the J end by 5 bases, with 12 bases between. The germline CDR1 and CDR2 sequences are DFQATT and SNEGSKA (reference sequence). DNA for the CDR3: TGCAGTGCTCAGACCAGTGATTATGGCTACACCTTC. It encodes CSAQTSDYGYTF.

This chain links TRBV20-1 with TRBJ2-1; 9 bases agree with TRBD1. The CDR3 contains 16 residues. CDR1 is DFQATT and CDR2 is SNEGSKA in the germline V gene (reference sequence). V was pared by 0 bases and J by 15 bases, with 18 bases of the junction left unmatched. The CDR3, as DNA: TGCAGTGCTAGAGAGACCGGGACAGGGCCCCCGGGTTTTAGGTTCTTC. Its translation is CSARETGTGPPGFRFF.

The V call is TRBV18, the J call TRBJ2-1; D gene uncertain. Trimming shortened V by 5 bases and J by 3 bases, and 11 bases separated the two germline ends. Looked up from germline, CDR1 is KGHSH and CDR2 is LQKENI. The CDR3 runs to 14 residues. The CDR3 region has the DNA TGTGCCAGCTCAGGGAACATCGGCTACAATGAGCAGTTCTTC. It yields the protein CASSGNIGYNEQFF.

The chain carries TRBV6-6 and TRBJ2-6, with D tentatively TRBD1 (5 bases). This CDR3 comprises 17 residues. The germline CDR1 and CDR2 sequences are MNHNY and SVGAGI (reference sequence). Trimming left V 0 bases short and J 4 bases short, with 13 bases between. CDR3 sequence (DNA): TGTGCCAGCAGTTACTCCAAGGGGCGAAGCGGGGCCAACGTCCTGACTTTC. Amino acid sequence: CASSYSKGRSGANVLTF.

The chain uses TRBV20-1 and TRBJ2-5; 11 bases are a match to TRBD1. The CDR3 covers 14 residues. From germline, CDR1 is DFQATT and CDR2 SNEGSKA (reference sequence). J lost 11 bases, V lost 5 bases, and 13 bases had no gene match. The CDR3 DNA reads as TGCAGTGCTTCTCGGGACAGGGGGTCTAATGAGCAGTACTTC. It encodes CSASRDRGSNEQYF.

The chain carries TRBV20-1 and TRBJ2-1; D possibly corresponds to TRBD2 (6 bases). This CDR3 is 11 amino acids long. Trimming removed 5 bases from V and 10 bases from J, with 12 bases in between. CDR1 is DFQATT and CDR2 is SNEGSKA in the germline V gene (reference sequence). The CDR3 region has the DNA TGCAGTGCTGATGGGACTCCCGAGCAGTTCTTC. This codes for CSADGTPEQFF.

The rearrangement joins TRBV2 to TRBJ1-1, with a possible D match to TRBD1 (6 bases). The germline V gene has CDR1 SNHLY and CDR2 FYNNEI. V was clipped by 3 bases and J by 1 base, with 15 bases between them. This CDR3 spans 16 amino acids. Here the CDR3 DNA reads TGTGCCAGCAGTGATTTCAGGGGAGGAAGGAACACTGAAGCTTTCTTT. It is translated as CASSDFRGGRNTEAFF. Variable domain in full (rest from reference TRBV2 and TRBJ1-1): EPEVTQTPSHQVTQMGQEVILRCVPISNHLYFYWYRQILGQKVEFLVSFYNNEISEKSEIFDDQFSVERPDGSNFTLKIRSTKLEDSAMYFCASSDFRGGRNTEAFFGQGTRLTVV.

The genes are TRBV3-1 and TRBJ1-4; D is undetermined. Per the germline V gene, CDR1 is LGHDT and CDR2 is YNNKEL (reference sequence). Trimming removed 1 base at V and 4 bases at J, with 4 bases between. This CDR3 is 13 amino acids long. This CDR3 reads CASSQGFNEKLFF. CDR3 nucleotide sequence: TGTGCCAGCAGCCAAGGGTTTAATGAAAAACTGTTTTTT.

The table lists this clonotype with a few counts. The genes are TRBV7-9 and TRBJ2-1; 9 positions agree with TRBD1. The CDR3 consists of 15 residues. The V and J ends lost 5 bases and 3 bases, in that order; junction bases with no gene match: 5. Germline V gene sequence: CDR1 SEHNR, CDR2 FQNEAQ (reference sequence). CDR3 in DNA: TGTGCCAGCAGCGAGAACAGGGGGCTCTACAATGAGCAGTTCTTC. This codes for CASSENRGLYNEQFF.

The chain links TRBV6-5 to TRBJ2-1, with TRBD1 as a possible D gene (6 bases). Germline V lookup: CDR1 MNHEY, CDR2 SVGAGI. The CDR3 length is 13 residues. Trimming left V 4 bases short and J 4 bases short, with 8 bases between. CDR3 coding DNA: TGTGCCAGCAGTTGGACAGCTTACAATGAGCAGTTCTTC. As protein: CASSWTAYNEQFF.

The gene calls are TRBV7-2 and TRBJ1-1; tentatively, D is TRBD1 (6 bases). This CDR3 has 13 residues. Germline assignment: CDR1 SGHTA and CDR2 FQGNSA. V was pared by 4 bases and J by 6 bases, with 12 bases between. The CDR3 nucleotides are TGTGCCAGCAGCTCAAGAGGGGGGGCTGAAGCTTTCTTT. This sequence encodes CASSSRGGAEAFF.

The table lists this clonotype with a few counts. This rearrangement joins TRBV20-1 to TRBJ2-3; 10 bases align to TRBD2. Germline CDR1 is DFQATT and CDR2 is SNEGSKA (reference sequence). The CDR3 loop spans 14 amino acids. V lost 3 bases to trimming and J lost 5 bases; unmatched junction nucleotides: 5. CDR3 sequence: CSARASGRLDTQYF. The CDR3 bases are TGCAGTGCTAGGGCTAGCGGGAGATTAGATACGCAGTATTTT.

A remark on this clonotype: The conserved closing phenylalanine or tryptophan is absent in this CDR3, likely reflecting a read error. The rearrangement links TRBV7-8 to TRBJ2-4; tentatively, D is TRBD1 (6 bases). The length of the CDR3 is 16 residues. CDR1 is SGHVS and CDR2 is FQNEAQ in the germline V gene. V lost 1 base and J 1 base, leaving 11 bases between the germline ends. The CDR3 DNA reads as TGTGCCAGCAGCTTAGGGCAGGGGTACGCCAAAAACATTCAGTACTTA. It yields the protein CASSLGQGYAKNIQYL.

V is TRBV4-3 and J is TRBJ1-5; no definite D call. Germline V gives CDR1 LGHNA, CDR2 YSLEER. The CDR3 length is 13 residues. The V end lost 2 bases, the J end lost 5 bases, and 7 bases lay between the germline ends. Written as DNA, the CDR3 is TGCGCCAGCAGCCAATCTAGAGATCAGCCCCAGCATTTT. Residues: CASSQSRDQPQHF.

The J gene is TRBJ2-3, the V gene TRBV4-2; 11 bases agree with TRBD2. Germline loops: CDR1 LGHNA, CDR2 YNFKEQ. The CDR3 is 15 amino acids. The V and J ends lost 3 bases and 2 bases, in that order; junction bases with no gene match: 1. As DNA, the CDR3 is TGTGCCAGCAGCCAGACTAGCGGGGTCACAGATACGCAGTATTTT. This sequence encodes CASSQTSGVTDTQYF.

This sequence joins TRBV6-2 or TRBV6-3 and TRBJ2-5; D could derive from TRBD1 or TRBD2 (6 bases each). The CDR3 runs to 14 residues. Deletions cut 7 bases from V and 4 bases from J, with 16 bases between. Germline lookup yields CDR1 MNHEY and CDR2 SVGEGT. The CDR3 coding sequence is TGTGCCAGCACCGGGTGGGGGGCCCCAGAGACCCAGTACTTC. Its protein product is CASTGWGAPETQYF.

This chain uses TRBV18 with TRBJ1-1, with D possibly matching TRBD1 (6 bases). Trimming removed 5 bases at V and 4 bases at J, with 11 bases between. Per germline, CDR1 KGHSH and CDR2 LQKENI. The CDR3 length is 13 residues. The CDR3 here is CASSKEGGTEAFF. The CDR3 DNA reads TGTGCCAGCTCAAAGGAAGGGGGCACTGAAGCTTTCTTT.

This clonotype was counted ten times or more. A much larger clone differs from this one at a single base, so this may be a read error. The chain is built from TRBV6-5 and TRBJ2-5; 9 bases align to TRBD2. The CDR3 covers 15 residues. Trimming took 2 bases from V and 11 from J; bases not matched to a gene: 12. Germline V lookup: CDR1 MNHEY, CDR2 SVGAGI. CDR3 sequence (DNA): TGTGCCAGCAGTTACCAGTTAGCGGGAGACCATGAGCAGTACTTC. Translated, it gives CASSYQLAGDHEQYF.

This chain links TRBV7-9 with TRBJ1-4; 7 bases line up with TRBD1. The V and J ends lost 5 bases and 13 bases, in that order; junction bases with no gene match: 10. Germline loops: CDR1 SEHNR, CDR2 FQNEAQ (reference sequence). CDR3 size: 13 residues. CDR3 in amino acids: CASSPQIQGGLFF. DNA of the CDR3: TGTGCCAGCAGCCCACAAATTCAGGGGGGACTGTTTTTT.